Listed below are T cell receptor beta chains from one sample, sequenced in a study of lymphopenia after photon versus proton radiotherapy. Data came from immunoSEQ multiplex PCR; TCRdb stores just in-frame clones and leaves some out. The sample lists some 14,000 clones, 70% to 85% occurring once. This specimen consisted of peripheral blood, obtained from a patient treated with photon-based radiotherapy. These receptors all come from a man aged 50 or older with gastric cancer. Both conserved end residues are part of each CDR3. A D gene is named only where the DNA matches it firmly. The listing skips clone size in some rows; elsewhere it reads once, few, many or a size class.

CASSPLIGRSGANVLTF | TGTGCCAGCTCACCTTTAATCGGCAGGTCCGGGGCCAACGTCCTGACTTTC | TRBJ2-6 | . | TRBV18 | .
CSVSRENTEAFF | TGCAGCGTTTCCAGGGAGAACACTGAAGCTTTCTTT | TRBJ1-1 | . | TRBV29-1 | .
CASSPLGQGGEKLFF | TGTGCCAGCTCACCACTGGGACAGGGAGGTGAAAAACTGTTTTTT | TRBJ1-4 | . | TRBV18 | TRBD1
CASSVGGQFNEQFF | TGTGCCAGCAGCGTAGGGGGTCAGTTCAATGAGCAGTTCTTC | TRBJ2-1 | once | TRBV9 | .
CASSQGRGYTF | TGTGCCAGCTCGCAGGGACGAGGCTACACCTTC | TRBJ1-2 | few | TRBV2 | .
CSARAQVGGFF | TGCAGTGCTAGAGCCCAAGTTGGTGGGTTCTTC | TRBJ2-1 | . | TRBV20-1 | .
CASSAAGKVEQFF | TGTGCCAGCAGCGCCGCCGGTAAGGTTGAGCAGTTCTTC | TRBJ2-1 | few | TRBV7-3 | .
CASSEGRFYSPLHF | TGTGCCAGCAGTGAAGGCAGATTTTATTCACCCCTCCACTTT | TRBJ1-6 | . | TRBV25-1 | .
CASSLAVGVGSPLHF | TGTGCCAGCAGCTTAGCGGTAGGGGTTGGTTCACCCCTCCACTTT | TRBJ1-6 | once | TRBV7-6 | .
CASSQFSGNTIYF | TGTGCCAGTAGTCAGTTCTCTGGAAACACCATATATTTT | TRBJ1-3 | . | TRBV19 | .
CASSLGGDSSYEQYF | TGTGCCAGCAGCTTAGGGGGGGATAGCTCCTACGAGCAGTACTTC | TRBJ2-7 | . | TRBV7-2 | .
CASSQEAGAHTDTQYF | TGCGCCAGCAGCCAAGAAGCGGGGGCCCACACAGATACGCAGTATTTT | TRBJ2-3 | . | TRBV4-1 | TRBD2
CASSQNSGSNQPQHF | TGTGCCAGTAGCCAAAACTCGGGGAGCAATCAGCCCCAGCATTTT | TRBJ1-5 | few | TRBV19 | .
CAISGRGQGMPDTQYF | TGTGCCATCAGTGGTAGAGGACAGGGCATGCCAGATACGCAGTATTTT | TRBJ2-3 | . | TRBV10-3 | TRBD1